One sample yielded the 18 T cell receptor beta chains listed below, sequenced in a study of T cells in women clearing cervical HPV infection. Method: immunoSEQ multiplex PCR; TCRdb's copy keeps in-frame clones and lacks some. This listing includes 30,000 to 40,000 clones. Sequenced material: blood buffy coat. Source of these receptors: a woman aged 18-70 years with a cervical HPV16 infection that either progressed to CIN3+ or cleared (not recorded which).

Note on this clone: The CDR3 end is not reached by the read, which stops 3 residues before it; the germline J gene fills it in. The rearrangement joins TRBV4-1 to TRBJ1-5; maybe TRBD1 (5 bases). The CDR3 is made up of 15 amino acids. Trimming shortened V by 4 bases and J by 3 bases, and 13 bases separated the two germline ends. Germline-derived CDR1 and CDR2 are MGHRA and YSYEKL. The chain's CDR3 is CASSRQGSNNQPQHF. The sequenced CDR3 bases are TGCGCCAGCAGCCGCCAGGGATCCAACAATCAGCCC.

The covered CDR3 bases are TGTGCCAGCAGTGACTCCCGGCAGGGGGACAATGAG. It yields the protein CASSDSRQGDNE. In full, the CDR3 is CASSDSRQGDNEQFF. The V gene is TRBV6-4, the J gene TRBJ2-1; 7 bases agree with TRBD1. The read gets to within 3 residues of the CDR3 end, and the germline J gene fills in the rest. The V and J ends lost 0 bases and 5 bases, in that order; junction bases with no gene match: 4. This CDR3 has 15 amino acids. Germline V gives CDR1 MRHNA, CDR2 SNTAGT.

With regard to this clone: The observed sequence ends 3 residues before the CDR3 terminus, with the missing tail filled in from the germline J gene. This chain uses TRBV5-6 with TRBJ2-2; 10 bases are a match to TRBD1. The CDR3 is 15 amino acids. Germline values: CDR1 SGHDT, CDR2 YYEEEE. This CDR3 reads CASSFVDRGGEKLFF. CDR3 bases read: TGTGCCAGCAGCTTCGTGGACAGGGGGGGCGAAAAG. Looking up the rest from reference TRBV5-6 and TRBJ2-2 gives the full variable domain: DAGVTQSPTHLIKTRGQQVTLRCSPKSGHDTVSWYQQALGQGPQFIFQYYEEEERQRGNFPDRFSGHQFPNYSSELNVNALLLGDSALYLCASSFVDRGGEKLFFGEGSRLTVL.

With regard to this clone: The read stops 3 residues short of the end of the CDR3; the missing end is completed from the germline J gene. V is TRBV7-2 and J is TRBJ2-1; possibly TRBD1 for D (6 bases). This CDR3 region has 15 residues. V was trimmed by 2 bases and J by 0 bases, leaving 8 bases between them. Germline V gene sequence: CDR1 SGHTA, CDR2 FQGNSA. The part of the CDR3 DNA that was read is TGTGCCAGCAGCTTAAGGGGGAACTCCTACAATGAG. This translates into CASSLRGNSYNE. The entire CDR3 sequence reads CASSLRGNSYNEQFF.

As concerns this clone: The read falls 3 residues short of the CDR3 end, and the missing part is taken from the germline J gene. The V gene is TRBV20-1, the J gene TRBJ2-3; the D is unclear. The CDR3 is 12 residues long. With 4 bases removed from V and 6 bases from J, the gap between germline ends came to 11 bases. Per the germline V gene, CDR1 is DFQATT and CDR2 is SNEGSKA (reference sequence). This CDR3 is CSAISIKDTQYF. Incomplete CDR3 DNA: TGCAGTGCTATAAGCATTAAGGATACG.

Of note for this clone: The read is 3 residues too short to cover the CDR3 end, so that end is filled in from the germline J gene. The chain is built from TRBV18 and TRBJ2-7, with TRBD1 as a possible D gene (7 bases). The CDR3 totals 13 residues. V lost 3 bases to trimming and J lost 5 bases, with 11 bases between them. Germline CDR1 KGHSH, CDR2 LQKENI. The DNA read from the CDR3 is TGTGCCAGCTCACCCGCAGGGGGGAACGAG. Protein product: CASSPAGGNE. In full, the CDR3 is CASSPAGGNEQYF.

About this clone: With the read ending 3 residues before the CDR3 end, the germline J gene is used to fill in that end. J is TRBJ2-7 and V is TRBV20-1; 7 nucleotides agree with TRBD1. The CDR3 extends over 13 amino acids. The germline gives CDR1 DFQATT, CDR2 SNEGSKA (reference sequence). After removal of 5 bases from V and 2 bases from J, the junction contained 6 bases not matched to a gene. The CDR3 loop reads CSADRAEPYEQYF. The CDR3 DNA, read in part, is TGCAGTGCTGACAGGGCCGAGCCCTACGAG.

Concerning this clone itself: The read terminates 3 residues before the CDR3 end, so the remaining end is supplied by the germline J gene. The chain links TRBV6-4 to TRBJ2-5, with TRBD2 matching 9 bases. Germline CDR1 reads MRHNA; CDR2 reads SNTAGT. The CDR3 consists of 16 residues. The part of the CDR3 DNA that was read is TGTGCCAGCAGTGACTCCGGCGGGGGGGCCGCAGATACC. It specifies CASSDSGGGAADT. The full-length CDR3 reads as CASSDSGGGAADTQYF.

Regarding this clone: Coverage ceases 3 residues before the CDR3 finishes, and the germline J gene fills in the end. The genes are TRBV5-1 and TRBJ2-2; 8 bases line up with TRBD1. The CDR3 has 14 amino acids. V gave up 4 bases and J gave up 6 bases; unmatched junction bases: 5. CDR1 SGHRS and CDR2 YFSETQ come from the germline V gene. The covered CDR3 bases are TGCGCCAGCAGCCCTCAGACAGGGGCCGGGGAG. This encodes CASSPQTGAGE. The whole CDR3 reads CASSPQTGAGELFF. Supplemented by reference TRBV5-1 and TRBJ2-2, the full variable domain reads KAGVTQTPRYLIKTRGQQVTLSCSPISGHRSVSWYQQTPGQGLQFLFEYFSETQRNKGNFPGRFSGRQFSNSRSEMNVSTLELGDSALYLCASSPQTGAGELFFGEGSRLTVL.

Notes on this clone: The CDR3 extends 3 residues past the end of the read, so its final part is completed from the germline J gene. This sequence joins TRBV20-1 and TRBJ1-1, with 7 bases lining up with TRBD1. The CDR3 spans 13 residues. V lost 5 bases, J lost 1 base, and 4 bases stayed unmatched. In germline, CDR1 is DFQATT, CDR2 SNEGSKA (reference sequence). CDR3 bases read: TGCAGTGCTGAGACAGGGAGGAACACTGAA. It translates to CSAETGRNTE. The CDR3 reads in full as CSAETGRNTEAFF.

Incomplete CDR3 DNA: TGTGCCAGCAGCTTCCAGGGGGCCGGAGAGACC. Its protein product is CASSFQGAGET. From start to end, the CDR3 is CASSFQGAGETQYF. The chain employs TRBV11-3 and TRBJ2-5; 8 bases fit TRBD1. The read gets to within 3 residues of the CDR3 end, and the germline J gene fills in the rest. Germline values: CDR1 SGHNT, CDR2 YENEEA. The CDR3 is made up of 14 amino acids. Trimming cost V 3 bases and J 4 bases; bases outside gene matches: 4. The full variable domain, its missing parts supplied by reference TRBV11-3 and TRBJ2-5, is EAGVVQSPRYKIIEKKQPVAFWCNPISGHNTLYWYLQNLGQGPELLIRYENEEAVDDSQLPKDRFSAERLKGVDSTLKIQPAELGDSAVYLCASSFQGAGETQYFGPGTRLLVL.

In the case of this clone: The CDR3 end falls 3 residues outside the read, so it is completed with the germline J gene. The chain is built from TRBV19 and TRBJ1-4; 7 bases match TRBD1. This CDR3 contains 16 residues. The J segment lost 4 bases and the V segment lost 7 bases, leaving 12 bases of the junction unmatched. Germline CDR1 reads LNHDA; CDR2 reads SQIVND (reference sequence). CDR3: CASTLYRDSLNEKLFF. CDR3 DNA, as far as it was read: TGTGCCAGTACCTTATACCGGGACAGCCTTAATGAAAAA.

Worth noting for this clone: The read ends 3 residues before the CDR3 terminus; that terminus is restored from the germline J gene. The J gene is TRBJ1-1, the V gene TRBV13, with D possibly TRBD1 on 5 matching bases. V lost 5 bases and J 0 bases, leaving 13 bases between the germline ends. Per the germline V gene, CDR1 is PRHDT and CDR2 is FYEKMQ (reference sequence). The length of the CDR3 is 15 residues. The part of the CDR3 DNA that was read is TGTGCCAGCAGCAGACCCAGGGTCGTGAACACTGAA. Translated, it gives CASSRPRVVNTE. The full CDR3 protein is CASSRPRVVNTEAFF.

Note on this clone: The sequence runs out 3 residues before the end of the CDR3; the remainder is reconstructed from the germline J gene. The V gene is TRBV6-2 or TRBV6-3, the J gene TRBJ2-7; D gene uncertain. The V gene lost 2 bases and the J gene lost 2 bases, with 19 bases spanning the gap. Germline CDR1 is MNHEY and CDR2 is SVGEGT. This CDR3 has 17 residues. The DNA read from the CDR3 is TGTGCCAGCAGTTACCCCGTAGGGCAGGCACATACCTACGAG. This translates into CASSYPVGQAHTYE. The entire CDR3 protein reads CASSYPVGQAHTYEQYF.

Concerning this clone itself: One end of the junction varies from germline; a read error may be responsible. The DNA ends 3 residues before the CDR3 does, and the rest of the CDR3 is filled in from the germline J gene. The rearrangement links TRBV4-2 to TRBJ1-6, with a possible D match to TRBD1 (5 bases). This CDR3 region has 15 residues. CDR1 and CDR2 (germline): LGHNA, YNFKEQ. CDR3 bases read: TGCGCCAGCAGCCAAGCCGGGACTCCGGTTTCACCC. Translation gives CASSQAGTPVSP. The whole CDR3 sequence reads CASSQAGTPVSPLHF.

Turning to this clone: One end of the junction does not line up with germline, which may come from a read error. The read gets to within 3 residues of the CDR3 end, and the germline J gene fills in the rest. The V call is TRBV4-2, the J call TRBJ1-1; D is unresolved. The CDR3 spans 13 residues. Looked up from germline, CDR1 is LGHNA and CDR2 is YNFKEQ. This CDR3 is CASSLGTVTEAFF. CDR3 DNA (partial): TGCGCCAGCAGCCTTGGTACGGTCACTGAA.

As to this clone: The observed sequence ends 3 residues before the CDR3 terminus, with the missing tail filled in from the germline J gene. V usage is TRBV5-5 and J usage is TRBJ1-2; D remains unclear. The CDR3 consists of 13 residues. Trimming pared 3 bases from V and 4 bases from J, leaving 10 bases between. Germline V CDR1 and CDR2: SGHKS, YYEKEE (reference sequence). The CDR3 bases that were read are TGTGCCAGCAGCTCGGGTTTCGCCTATGGC. It is translated as CASSSGFAYG. The whole CDR3 sequence is CASSSGFAYGYTF.

As to this clone: The CDR3 end falls 3 residues outside the read, so it is completed with the germline J gene. The V and J genes are TRBV5-6 and TRBJ2-3; possibly TRBD2 for D (6 bases). The CDR3 sequence is 15 residues long. Germline V gene lookup returns CDR1 SGHDT and CDR2 YYEEEE. The CDR3 sequence: CASSLVGGADQPQYF. CDR3 DNA, as far as it was read: TGTGCCAGCAGCTTGGTGGGCGGGGCGGACCAGCCG.